The 30 T cell receptor beta chains reported below all come from one sample, sequenced in a study of T-cell reconstitution after alpha-beta-depleted transplantation in children. Construction of the TCRbeta library involved unique molecular identifiers. TCRdb reprocessed the PCR reads with MiXCR, giving one entry per CDR3 protein. The data contain 200,000 to 250,000 distinct CDR3 sequences, approximately 10% of them singletons. This material consisted of PBMCs, taken before TCRalphabeta/CD19-depleted stem cell transplant. Source of these receptors: a child less than two years old with acute myeloid leukemia, due to receive a stem cell transplant.

This clonotype was recorded many times. This chain connects TRBV6-5 to TRBJ2-7; D is perhaps TRBD1 (6 bases). CDR1 and CDR2 from the germline V gene are MNHEY and SVGAGI. The V end lost 0 bases, the J end lost 5 bases, and 14 bases lay between the germline ends. This CDR3 region has 15 residues. The CDR3 bases are TGTGCCAGCAGTTACTCTGCCAACAGGGAACACGAGCAGTACTTC. Amino acids: CASSYSANREHEQYF.

Details on this clonotype: A much more abundant neighbour one base away suggests this may be a read error. Because it lacks the conserved phenylalanine or tryptophan at the end, this CDR3 is likely a read error. This sequence joins TRBV28 and TRBJ1-5, with D hard to call. V lost 3 bases and J 0 bases, leaving 15 bases between the germline ends. The germline CDR1 and CDR2 sequences are MDHEN and SYDVKM. The CDR3 has 17 amino acids. The DNA for the CDR3 is TGTGCCAGCAGTTTCCCCAGTCCCACGGATAGCAATCAGCCCCAGCATCTT. Protein sequence: CASSFPSPTDSNQPQHL.

The sample holds many counts of this clonotype. V gene TRBV7-2 combines with J gene TRBJ1-1, with D perhaps matching TRBD1 (5 bases). The CDR3 consists of 13 residues. The germline V gene has CDR1 SGHTA and CDR2 FQGNSA. Trimming took off 0 bases at V and 5 bases at J, with 7 bases between the two ends. The CDR3 sequence: CASSLAKGTEAFF. As DNA, the CDR3 is TGTGCCAGCAGCTTAGCGAAGGGGACTGAAGCTTTCTTT.

A word on this clonotype: With a much larger clone just one base away, this may be a read error. The gene calls are TRBV7-6 and TRBJ2-7; D assignment may be TRBD1 or TRBD2 (5 bases each). Germline CDR1 and CDR2: SGHVS and FNYEAQ. The CDR3 extends over 12 amino acids. The CDR3 spells CASGKGSYEQHF. CDR3 DNA sequence: TGTGCCAGCGGGAAGGGGAGCTACGAGCAGCACTTC.

This clonotype was seen repeatedly, ten times or more. The V and J genes are TRBV4-1 and TRBJ1-1; weak D call: TRBD1 (5 bases). Trimming removed 1 base from V and 9 bases from J, with 21 bases in between. This CDR3 has 16 residues. Germline V gene sequence: CDR1 MGHRA, CDR2 YSYEKL. CDR3 in amino acids: CASSQGYVTGRSKAFF. CDR3 coding DNA: TGCGCCAGCAGCCAAGGATATGTAACAGGCCGTTCAAAAGCTTTCTTT.

This clonotype has a count of ten or more. The chain combines TRBV6-2 or TRBV6-3 with TRBJ2-2; 7 bases match TRBD2. Germline CDR1 is MNHEY and CDR2 is SVGEGT. Unmatched junction bases numbered 6, after V lost 7 bases and J lost 4 bases. There are 14 residues in the CDR3. The CDR3 region is CASNRLAFTGELFF. DNA of the CDR3: TGTGCCAGCAATCGACTAGCCTTCACCGGGGAGCTGTTTTTT.

This clonotype was seen at least ten times. The V call is TRBV6-1, the J call TRBJ2-6, with D possibly TRBD1 on 6 matching bases. This CDR3 contains 16 residues. CDR1 MNHNS and CDR2 SASEGT come from the germline V gene. Trimming shortened V by 6 bases and J by 0 bases, and 12 bases separated the two germline ends. The CDR3 DNA sequence: TGTGCCAGCAGATGGACAGAATACTCTGGGGCCAACGTCCTGACTTTC. It specifies CASRWTEYSGANVLTF.

In DNA form, the CDR3 reads TGTGCCTCCACCCGAAAGCGGGAGCACAATGAGCAGTTCTTC. Encoded protein: CASTRKREHNEQFF. The V call is TRBV15, the J call TRBJ2-1, with TRBD2 matching over 8 bases. V was clipped by 11 bases and J by 5 bases; unmatched bases: 11. This CDR3 spans 14 amino acids. The germline V gene has CDR1 LNHNV and CDR2 YYDKDF (reference sequence). The whole variable domain, remainder taken from reference TRBV15 and TRBJ2-1, is DAMVIQNPRYQVTQFGKPVTLSCSQTLNHNVMYWYQQKSSQAPKLLFHYYDKDFNNEADTPDNFQSRRPNTSFCFLDIRSPGLGDTAMYLCASTRKREHNEQFFGPGTRLTVL.

Ten or more counts support this clonotype. The V and J genes are TRBV15 and TRBJ2-1; TRBD2 matches at 8 bases. Germline-derived CDR1 and CDR2 are LNHNV and YYDKDF (reference sequence). Trimming removed 1 base from V and 4 bases from J; junction bases left unmatched: 6. This CDR3 spans 16 amino acids. CDR3 sequence: CATSRVTSVLYNEQFF. Written as DNA, the CDR3 is TGTGCCACCAGCAGAGTGACTAGCGTACTATACAATGAGCAGTTCTTC.

In its sample, this clonotype was seen many times. One junction end disagrees with the germline gene, perhaps due to a read error. The V call is TRBV11-2, the J call TRBJ2-2; 13 bases are a match to TRBD2. The CDR3 totals 17 residues. Looked up from germline, CDR1 is SGHAT and CDR2 is FQNNGV. The CDR3 region is CASSLSGTSGNPGELFF. The CDR3 nucleotides are TGTGCCAGCTCTCTTTCCGGGACTAGCGGGAACCCCGGGGAGCTGTTTTTT.

This chain joins TRBV6-6 and TRBJ1-5; D uncertain. The germline V and J ends were trimmed by 2 bases and 6 bases, with 5 bases remaining between them. The CDR3 loop spans 12 amino acids. CDR1 and CDR2 from the germline V gene are MNHNY and SVGAGI (reference sequence). CDR3 nucleotide sequence: TGTGCCAGCAGTTACAGCGGTCAGCCCCAGCATTTT. As protein: CASSYSGQPQHF.

Many counts were recorded for this clonotype. This rearrangement joins TRBV12-3 or TRBV12-4 to TRBJ2-3; D is unclear. The CDR3 is 12 amino acids. V lost 9 bases to trimming and J lost 0 bases, with 7 bases between them. DNA for the CDR3: TGTGCCAGTAGGGCTAGCACAGATACGCAGTATTTT. This codes for CASRASTDTQYF.

In its sample, this clonotype was seen many times. The chain carries TRBV4-1 and TRBJ1-5; D gene uncertain. Trimming pared 0 bases from V and 1 base from J, leaving 4 bases between. Looked up from germline, CDR1 is MGHRA and CDR2 is YSYEKL. The CDR3 loop spans 14 amino acids. The CDR3 region has the DNA TGCGCCAGCAGCCAAGATCTCAGCAATCAGCCCCAGCATTTT. It codes for CASSQDLSNQPQHF.

This clonotype appeared many times. The gene calls are TRBV5-1 and TRBJ1-2, with 7 bases identical to TRBD1. The CDR3 contains 14 residues. The V segment lost 2 bases and the J segment 2 bases; nucleotides outside the gene matches: 3. Germline V gene lookup returns CDR1 SGHRS and CDR2 YFSETQ. The DNA of the CDR3 is TGCGCCAGCAGCTTTACGGACAGGAACTATGGCTACACCTTC. This gives the protein CASSFTDRNYGYTF.

In this sample, this clonotype turned up once. This clone may be a read error of a much larger clone one base away. The gene calls are TRBV27 and TRBJ2-2; D possibly corresponds to TRBD2 (5 bases). Germline assignment: CDR1 MNHEY and CDR2 SMNVEV (reference sequence). This CDR3 spans 15 amino acids. The CDR3 spells CASSFSLANTGEPFF. The CDR3 coding sequence is TGTGCCAGCAGTTTCAGTTTAGCGAACACCGGGGAGCCGTTTTTT.

This clonotype was counted many times. The chain recombines TRBV29-1 with TRBJ2-3; D may be TRBD2 (6 bases). Trimming stripped 7 bases from V and 2 bases from J, with 10 bases between. CDR1 is SQVTM and CDR2 is ANQGSEA in the germline V gene. This CDR3 comprises 12 residues. The CDR3 DNA sequence: TGCAGCGGGGGGGACTTCACAGATACGCAGTATTTT. It translates to CSGGDFTDTQYF.

This clonotype is a singleton in its sample. This rearrangement joins TRBV11-2 to TRBJ2-1, with TRBD2 matching over 10 bases. This CDR3 contains 15 residues. Germline V gene data show CDR1 as SGHAT and CDR2 as FQNNGV. Trimming at V came to 3 bases and at J to 13 bases, leaving 12 bases not matched to a gene. Here the CDR3 reads CASSLTVSGRGGQFF. The CDR3 coding sequence is TGTGCCAGCAGCTTGACAGTCAGCGGGAGGGGAGGTCAGTTCTTC.

This clonotype was counted many times. The V and J genes are TRBV6-6 and TRBJ1-5, with D hard to call. The ends were cut back, 7 bases at V and 4 bases at J, with 8 bases in the middle. The germline V gene has CDR1 MNHNY and CDR2 SVGAGI (reference sequence). CDR3 length: 12 amino acids. The CDR3 DNA sequence: TGTGCCAGCAAAACGGGGAATCAGCCCCAGCATTTT. Its translation is CASKTGNQPQHF.

A note on this clonotype: A much larger clone sits a single nucleotide away, making a read error possible. The chain employs TRBV19 and TRBJ1-5, with 7 bases that match TRBD1. The CDR3 spans 14 residues. Germline CDR1 is LNHDA and CDR2 is SQIVND (reference sequence). The CDR3 region has the DNA TGTGCCAATAGTCTACAGGGGCCGGATCAGCCCCAGCATTTT. Translated: CANSLQGPDQPQHF. Drawing the rest from reference TRBV19 and TRBJ1-5, the complete variable domain is DGGITQSPKYLFRKEGQNVTLSCEQNLNHDAMYWYRQDPGQGLRLIYYSQIVNDFQKGDIAEGYSVSREKKESFPLTVTSAQKNPTAFYLCANSLQGPDQPQHFGDGTRLSIL.

This clonotype was counted at least ten times. V and J are TRBV28 and TRBJ2-1, with a tentative D call TRBD2 (6 bases). Germline loops: CDR1 MDHEN, CDR2 SYDVKM. Trimming removed 4 bases at V and 9 bases at J, with 22 bases between. CDR3 length: 16 amino acids. The chain's CDR3 is CASSSLLANTVAEQFF. CDR3 nucleotide sequence: TGTGCCAGCAGTTCCCTACTAGCAAACACGGTTGCTGAGCAGTTCTTC.

The chain carries TRBV29-1 and TRBJ2-7, with 13 bases lining up with TRBD2. The CDR3 spans 15 residues. Germline values: CDR1 SQVTM, CDR2 ANQGSEA. With 2 bases clipped from V and 2 bases from J, the junction kept 3 bases outside the gene matches. The CDR3 spells CSVERTSGGAYEQYF. CDR3 coding DNA: TGCAGCGTTGAACGGACTAGCGGGGGAGCCTACGAGCAGTACTTC.

The gene calls are TRBV28 and TRBJ2-2, with TRBD2 matching over 8 bases. There are 14 residues in the CDR3. Germline assignment: CDR1 MDHEN and CDR2 SYDVKM. With V trimmed by 0 bases and J by 8 bases, 2 bases remained unmatched. CDR3 DNA: TGTGCCAGCAGTTTATGGGCTAGCGGGGGGGAGCTGTTTTTT. Its translation is CASSLWASGGELFF.

Ten or more counts support this clonotype. V and J are TRBV12-3 or TRBV12-4 and TRBJ1-5; 8 positions agree with TRBD1. The CDR3 covers 15 residues. V lost 4 bases to trimming and J lost 7 bases; unmatched junction nucleotides: 9. The CDR3 sequence: CASSSSGGARQPQHF. In nucleotides, the CDR3 is TGTGCCAGCAGTTCCTCAGGGGGCGCGAGGCAGCCCCAGCATTTT.

The sample holds many counts of this clonotype. The chain combines TRBV13 with TRBJ1-3; 7 nucleotides agree with TRBD1. Germline CDR1 is PRHDT and CDR2 is FYEKMQ (reference sequence). V was pared by 5 bases and J by 3 bases, with 4 bases of the junction left unmatched. CDR3 length: 14 amino acids. In DNA, the CDR3 is TGTGCCAGCAGCCTCGGGACAGTTGGAAACACCATATATTTT. This codes for CASSLGTVGNTIYF.

This clonotype was recorded many times. CDR3 residues: CSAPTSGRGEQYF. In DNA form, the CDR3 reads TGCAGTGCTCCGACTAGCGGGAGGGGGGAGCAGTACTTC. The chain joins TRBV20-1 to TRBJ2-7; 14 bases match TRBD2. V shed 5 bases and J 7 bases; nucleotides not matched to a gene: 4. From germline, CDR1 is DFQATT and CDR2 SNEGSKA (reference sequence). CDR3 size: 13 residues.

In its sample, this clonotype was seen many times. The rearrangement uses TRBV7-2 and TRBJ2-7; no reliable D call. The V and J ends lost 4 bases and 0 bases respectively, with 16 bases between them. In germline, CDR1 is SGHTA, CDR2 FQGNSA. The CDR3 loop spans 16 amino acids. In nucleotides, the CDR3 is TGTGCCAGCAGCTCGATTTTAGACAAGAACTCCTACGAGCAGTACTTC. As protein: CASSSILDKNSYEQYF.

Comments on this clonotype: A read error may explain this, as a much larger clone is one base away. This rearrangement joins TRBV18 to TRBJ2-1; TRBD2 matches at 7 bases. This CDR3 spans 14 amino acids. Germline values: CDR1 KGHSH, CDR2 LQKENI. The CDR3 nucleotides are TGTACCAGCTCACCCACCGGGGGGTCCAATGAGCAGTTCTTC. It translates to CTSSPTGGSNEQFF.

Relative to its sample, this clonotype is medium-sized. The chain employs TRBV28 and TRBJ2-3, with TRBD2 matching over 10 bases. The V and J ends lost 6 bases and 3 bases, in that order; junction bases with no gene match: 6. The germline V gene has CDR1 MDHEN and CDR2 SYDVKM. The CDR3 runs to 15 residues. For the CDR3, the DNA is TGTGCCAGCAGACCGGGACTAGCGCGTACAGATACGCAGTATTTT. The encoded protein is CASRPGLARTDTQYF.

This clonotype was recorded many times. The V and J genes are TRBV5-1 and TRBJ1-2; D is undetermined. The V end lost 6 bases, the J end lost 8 bases, and 26 bases lay between the germline ends. The CDR3 contains 16 residues. Germline lookup yields CDR1 SGHRS and CDR2 YFSETQ. CDR3 in DNA: TGCGCCAGCACCCTCCAACCGGGAGAAAGAGATAGCGGCTACACCTTC. Residues: CASTLQPGERDSGYTF. The full variable domain, in which reference TRBV5-1 and TRBJ1-2 provide the parts outside the CDR3, is KAGVTQTPRYLIKTRGQQVTLSCSPISGHRSVSWYQQTPGQGLQFLFEYFSETQRNKGNFPGRFSGRQFSNSRSEMNVSTLELGDSALYLCASTLQPGERDSGYTFGSGTRLTVV.

This clonotype was seen at least ten times. J is TRBJ2-3 and V is TRBV24-1, with 9 nucleotides matching TRBD2. This CDR3 has 16 amino acids. Trimming removed 7 bases from V and 6 bases from J; junction bases left unmatched: 13. Germline-derived CDR1 and CDR2 are KGHDR and SFDVKD. CDR3 nucleotide sequence: TGTGCCACCAGCCCAAGGCCGGGACTAGCAAGTGATACGCAGTATTTT. It yields the protein CATSPRPGLASDTQYF.